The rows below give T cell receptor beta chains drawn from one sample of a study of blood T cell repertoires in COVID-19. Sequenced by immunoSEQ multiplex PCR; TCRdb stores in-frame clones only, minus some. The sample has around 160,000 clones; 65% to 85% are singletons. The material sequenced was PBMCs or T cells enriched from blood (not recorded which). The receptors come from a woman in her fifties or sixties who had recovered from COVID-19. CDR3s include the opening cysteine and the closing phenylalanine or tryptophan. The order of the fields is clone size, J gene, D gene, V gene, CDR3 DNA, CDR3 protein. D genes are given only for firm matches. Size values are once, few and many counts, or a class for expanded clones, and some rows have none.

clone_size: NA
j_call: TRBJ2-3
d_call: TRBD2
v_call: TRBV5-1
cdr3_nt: TGCGCCAGCAGCTGGTCTAGCGGGCGATACACAGATACGCAGTATTTT
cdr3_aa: CASSWSSGRYTDTQYF

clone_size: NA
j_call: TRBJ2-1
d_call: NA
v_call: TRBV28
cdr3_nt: TGTGCCAGCATCCTGGGGGCGGGAGTTAGGAATGAGCAGTTCTTC
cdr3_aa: CASILGAGVRNEQFF

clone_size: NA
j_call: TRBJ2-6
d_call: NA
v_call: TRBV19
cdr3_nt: TGTGCCAGTAGTATAGATCGCCACGGAGGGACTGGGGCCAACGTCCTGACTTTC
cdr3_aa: CASSIDRHGGTGANVLTF

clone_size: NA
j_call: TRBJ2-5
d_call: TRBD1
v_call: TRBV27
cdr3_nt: TGTGCCAGCAGTTCACCCTCAGACAGGGGTCGAGGGGAGACCCAGTACTTC
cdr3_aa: CASSSPSDRGRGETQYF

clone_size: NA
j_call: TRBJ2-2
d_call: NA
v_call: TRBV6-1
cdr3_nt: TGTGCCAGCACACAGGAGCCGAACACCGGGGAGCTGTTTTTT
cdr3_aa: CASTQEPNTGELFF

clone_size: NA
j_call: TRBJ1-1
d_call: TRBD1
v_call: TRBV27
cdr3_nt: TGTGCCAGCAGTTTCTTGACGCCGACAGGGGGGGTAGGCACTGAAGCTTTCTTT
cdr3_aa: CASSFLTPTGGVGTEAFF

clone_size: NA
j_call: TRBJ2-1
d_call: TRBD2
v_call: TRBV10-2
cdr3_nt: TGCGCCAGCAATGGACCGGGACTAGCGGGAGGGCCGACTTACAATGAGCAGTTCTTC
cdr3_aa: CASNGPGLAGGPTYNEQFF

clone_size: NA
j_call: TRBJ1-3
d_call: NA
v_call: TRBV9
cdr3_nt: TGTGCCAGCAGCGTAGGAGAGGGGGTTACTGGAAACACCATATATTTT
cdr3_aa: CASSVGEGVTGNTIYF

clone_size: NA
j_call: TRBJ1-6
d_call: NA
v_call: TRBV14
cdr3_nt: TGTGCCAGCAGCCACCTAGACAGGTTGAATTCACCCCTCCACTTT
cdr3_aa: CASSHLDRLNSPLHF

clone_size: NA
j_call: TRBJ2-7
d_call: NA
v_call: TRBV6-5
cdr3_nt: TGTGCCAGCACCCCCGGGAGAAGGTCCTCCTACGAGCAGTACTTC
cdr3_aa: CASTPGRRSSYEQYF

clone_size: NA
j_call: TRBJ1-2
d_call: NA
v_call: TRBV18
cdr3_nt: TGTGCCAGCTCACCAAAAATGATATCAGGGGTTACTAACTATGGCTACACCTTC
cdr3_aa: CASSPKMISGVTNYGYTF

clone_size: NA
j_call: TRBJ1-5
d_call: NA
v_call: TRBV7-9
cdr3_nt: TGTGCCAGCAGCTTGGAGGACGACCAGCCCCAGCATTTT
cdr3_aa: CASSLEDDQPQHF

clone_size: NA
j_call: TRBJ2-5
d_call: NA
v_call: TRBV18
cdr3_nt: TGTGCCAGCTCACCAAGACTACAAGAGACCCAGTACTTC
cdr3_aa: CASSPRLQETQYF

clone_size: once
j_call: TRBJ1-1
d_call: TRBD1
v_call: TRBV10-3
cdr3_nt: TGTGCCATCAGTGCTGACAGGGTGGCCACTGAAGCTTTCTTT
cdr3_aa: CAISADRVATEAFF

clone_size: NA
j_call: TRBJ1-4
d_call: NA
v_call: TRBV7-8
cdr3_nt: TGTGCCAGCAGCTTAGCTGGGAGCACTAATGAAAAACTGTTTTTT
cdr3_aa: CASSLAGSTNEKLFF

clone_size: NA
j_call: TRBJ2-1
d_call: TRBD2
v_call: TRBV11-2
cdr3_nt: TGTGCCAGCAGCCGAGCGGGACGAACACCTTACAATGAGCAGTTCTTC
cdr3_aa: CASSRAGRTPYNEQFF

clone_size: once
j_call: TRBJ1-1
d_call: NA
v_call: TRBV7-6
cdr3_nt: TGTGCCAGCAGCTTAGGTCGGAACACTGAAGCTTTCTTT
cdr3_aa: CASSLGRNTEAFF

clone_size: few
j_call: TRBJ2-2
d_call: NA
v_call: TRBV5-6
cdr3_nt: TGTGCCAGCAGCGCGGACTGGTGGCAGGGGAACGGGGAGCTGTTTTTT
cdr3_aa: CASSADWWQGNGELFF

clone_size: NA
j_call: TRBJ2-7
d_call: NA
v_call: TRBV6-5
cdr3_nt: TGTGCCACCCGGCCGGACTGGAGCTCCTACGAGCAGTACTTC
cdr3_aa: CATRPDWSSYEQYF

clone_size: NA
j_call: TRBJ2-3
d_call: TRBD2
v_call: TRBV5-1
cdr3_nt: TGCGCCAGCAGCCCAGGACTAGCGGGAGGGCCTAGCACAGATACGCAGTATTTT
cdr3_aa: CASSPGLAGGPSTDTQYF

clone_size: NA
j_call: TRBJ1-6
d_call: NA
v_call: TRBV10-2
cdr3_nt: TGCGCCAGCAGTGACCAGGGGACTAGTACACCCCTCTACTTT
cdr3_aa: CASSDQGTSTPLYF

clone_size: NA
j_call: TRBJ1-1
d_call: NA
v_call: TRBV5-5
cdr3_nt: TGTGCCAGCAGCTTGAGCAGGTTGAACACTGAAGCTTTCTTT
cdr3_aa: CASSLSRLNTEAFF

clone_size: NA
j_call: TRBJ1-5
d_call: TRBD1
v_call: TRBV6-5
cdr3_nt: TGTGCCAGCAGTCCGACAGGGACTAATCAGCCCCAGCATTTT
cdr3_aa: CASSPTGTNQPQHF

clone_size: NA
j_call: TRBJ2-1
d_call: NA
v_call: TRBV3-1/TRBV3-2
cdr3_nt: TGTGCCAGCAGTCAACGGGACTCGTACAATGAGCAGTTCTTC
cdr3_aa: CASSQRDSYNEQFF

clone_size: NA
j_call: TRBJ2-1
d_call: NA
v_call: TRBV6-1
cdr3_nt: TGTGCCAGCAGTGACAGGGCGGCAGGCTCCTACAATGAGCAGTTCTTC
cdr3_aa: CASSDRAAGSYNEQFF